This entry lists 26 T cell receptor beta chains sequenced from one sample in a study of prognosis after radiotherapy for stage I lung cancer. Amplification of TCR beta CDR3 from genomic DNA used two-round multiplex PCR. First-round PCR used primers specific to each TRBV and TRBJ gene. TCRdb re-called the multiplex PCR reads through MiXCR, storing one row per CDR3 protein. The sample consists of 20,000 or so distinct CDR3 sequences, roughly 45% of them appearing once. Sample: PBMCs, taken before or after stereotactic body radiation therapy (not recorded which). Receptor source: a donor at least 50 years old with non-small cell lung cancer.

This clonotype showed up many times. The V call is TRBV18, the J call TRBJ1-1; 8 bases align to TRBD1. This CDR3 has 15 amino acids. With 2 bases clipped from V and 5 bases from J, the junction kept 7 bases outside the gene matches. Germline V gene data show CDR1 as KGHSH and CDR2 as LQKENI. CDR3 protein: CASSPRTGQVTEAFF. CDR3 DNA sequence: TGTGCCAGCTCACCAAGGACAGGGCAGGTTACTGAAGCTTTCTTT.

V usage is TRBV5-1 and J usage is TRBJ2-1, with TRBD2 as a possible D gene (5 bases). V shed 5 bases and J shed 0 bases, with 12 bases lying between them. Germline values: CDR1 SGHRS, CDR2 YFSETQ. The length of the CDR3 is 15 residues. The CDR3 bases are TGCGCCAGCAGGCTGGACTGGGGCTCCTACAATGAGCAGTTCTTC. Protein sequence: CASRLDWGSYNEQFF.

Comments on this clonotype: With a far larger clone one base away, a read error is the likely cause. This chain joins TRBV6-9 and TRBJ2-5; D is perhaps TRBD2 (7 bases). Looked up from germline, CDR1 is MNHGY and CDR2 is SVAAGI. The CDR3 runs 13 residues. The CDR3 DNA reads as TGTGCCAGCAGTTACGGGGGGCTGGAGACCCATTACTTC. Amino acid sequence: CASSYGGLETHYF.

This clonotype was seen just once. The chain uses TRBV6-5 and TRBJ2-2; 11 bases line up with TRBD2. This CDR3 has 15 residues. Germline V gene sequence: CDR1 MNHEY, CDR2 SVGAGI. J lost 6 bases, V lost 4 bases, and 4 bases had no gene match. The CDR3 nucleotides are TGTGCCAGCAGTTCTAGCGGGAGGTTGTCCGGGGAGCTGTTTTTT. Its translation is CASSSSGRLSGELFF.

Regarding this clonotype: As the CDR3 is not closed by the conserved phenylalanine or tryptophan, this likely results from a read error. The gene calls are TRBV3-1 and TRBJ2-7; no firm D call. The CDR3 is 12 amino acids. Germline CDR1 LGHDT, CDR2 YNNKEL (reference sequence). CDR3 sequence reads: CVSSLRFSEQYL. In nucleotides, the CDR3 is TGTGTCAGCAGCCTTCGTTTTTCCGAGCAGTACCTC.

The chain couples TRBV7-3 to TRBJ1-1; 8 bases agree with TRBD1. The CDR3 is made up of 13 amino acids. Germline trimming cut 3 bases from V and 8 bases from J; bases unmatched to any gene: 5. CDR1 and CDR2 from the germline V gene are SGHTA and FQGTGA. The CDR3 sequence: CASSFGQGGEAFF. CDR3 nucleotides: TGTGCCAGCAGCTTCGGACAGGGAGGGGAAGCTTTCTTT.

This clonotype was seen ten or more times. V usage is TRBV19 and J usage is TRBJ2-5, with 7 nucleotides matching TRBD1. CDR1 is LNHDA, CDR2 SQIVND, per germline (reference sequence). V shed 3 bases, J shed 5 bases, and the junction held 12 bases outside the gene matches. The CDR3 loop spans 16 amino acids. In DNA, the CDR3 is TGTGCCAGTAGTATCAAAGGGGGCGCGGATTTGGAGACCCAGTACTTC. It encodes CASSIKGGADLETQYF.

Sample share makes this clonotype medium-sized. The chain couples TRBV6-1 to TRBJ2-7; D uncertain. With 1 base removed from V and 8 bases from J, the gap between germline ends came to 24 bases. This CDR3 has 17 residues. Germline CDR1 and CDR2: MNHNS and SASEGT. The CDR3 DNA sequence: TGTGCCAGCAGTGAAGTTGGCGGTTGGGGAAGGCACGCACAGCAGTACTTC. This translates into CASSEVGGWGRHAQQYF.

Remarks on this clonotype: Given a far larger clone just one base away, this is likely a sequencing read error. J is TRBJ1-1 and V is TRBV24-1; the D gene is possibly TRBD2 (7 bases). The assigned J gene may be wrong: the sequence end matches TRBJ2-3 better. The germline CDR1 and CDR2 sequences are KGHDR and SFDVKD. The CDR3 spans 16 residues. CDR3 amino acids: CATSDFRGGAPDTQYF. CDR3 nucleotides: TGTGCCACCAGTGATTTTAGAGGGGGGGCACCCGATACGCAGTATTTT.

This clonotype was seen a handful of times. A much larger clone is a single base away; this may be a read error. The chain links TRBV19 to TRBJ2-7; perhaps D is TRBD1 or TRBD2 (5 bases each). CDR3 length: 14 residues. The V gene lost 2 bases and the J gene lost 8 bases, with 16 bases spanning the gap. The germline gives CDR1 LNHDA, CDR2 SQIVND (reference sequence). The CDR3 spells CASSISTGTLKQYF. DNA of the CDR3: TGTGCCAGTAGTATATCGACTGGGACCCTCAAGCAGTACTTC.

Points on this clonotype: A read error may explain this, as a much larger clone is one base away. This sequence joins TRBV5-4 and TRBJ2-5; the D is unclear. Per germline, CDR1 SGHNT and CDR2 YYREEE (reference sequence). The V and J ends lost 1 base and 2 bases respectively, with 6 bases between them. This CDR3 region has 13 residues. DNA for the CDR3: TGTGCCAGCAGCTTGTCCGGGCAAGAGACCCAGTACTTC. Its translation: CASSLSGQETQYF.

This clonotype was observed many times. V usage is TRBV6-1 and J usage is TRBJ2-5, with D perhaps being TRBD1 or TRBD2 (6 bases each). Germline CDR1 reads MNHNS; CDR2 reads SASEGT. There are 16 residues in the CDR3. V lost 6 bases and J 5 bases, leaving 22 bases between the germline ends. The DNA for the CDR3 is TGTGCCAGCAGGGGGGCTTCTGGGCTAGCGTGGGAGACCCAGTACTTC. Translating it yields CASRGASGLAWETQYF.

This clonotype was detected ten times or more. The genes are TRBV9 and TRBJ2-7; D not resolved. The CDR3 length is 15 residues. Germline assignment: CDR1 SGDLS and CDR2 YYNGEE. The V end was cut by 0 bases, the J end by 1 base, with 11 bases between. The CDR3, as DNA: TGTGCCAGCAGCGTAGCTCTCGGTCTTTCCTACGAGCAGTACTTC. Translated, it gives CASSVALGLSYEQYF.

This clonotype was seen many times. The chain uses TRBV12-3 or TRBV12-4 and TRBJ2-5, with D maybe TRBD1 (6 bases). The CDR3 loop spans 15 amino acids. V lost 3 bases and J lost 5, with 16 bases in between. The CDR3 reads CASSFSGQGSETQYF. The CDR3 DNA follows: TGTGCCAGCAGTTTCTCGGGGCAGGGGAGCGAGACCCAGTACTTC.

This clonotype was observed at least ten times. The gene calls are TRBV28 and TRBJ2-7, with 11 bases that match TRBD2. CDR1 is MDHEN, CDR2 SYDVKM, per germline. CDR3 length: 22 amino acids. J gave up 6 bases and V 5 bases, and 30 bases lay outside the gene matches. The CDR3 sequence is CASSTRTTSGILPRRGLREQYF. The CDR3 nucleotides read TGTGCCAGCAGTACCCGGACGACTAGCGGGATCCTACCCCGCCGGGGCCTCCGCGAGCAGTACTTC.

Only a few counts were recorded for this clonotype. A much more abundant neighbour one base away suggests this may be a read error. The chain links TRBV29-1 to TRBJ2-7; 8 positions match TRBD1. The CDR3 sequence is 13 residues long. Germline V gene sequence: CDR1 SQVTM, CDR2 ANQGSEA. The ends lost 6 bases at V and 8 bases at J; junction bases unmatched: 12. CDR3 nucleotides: TGCAGCGTAGCCGGGACAGGTTCGCCCAAGCAGTACTTC. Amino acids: CSVAGTGSPKQYF.

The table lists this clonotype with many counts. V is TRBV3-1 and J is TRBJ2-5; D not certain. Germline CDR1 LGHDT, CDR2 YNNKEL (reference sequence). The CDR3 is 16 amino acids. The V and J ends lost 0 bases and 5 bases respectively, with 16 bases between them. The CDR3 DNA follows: TGTGCCAGCAGCCAAGATCTGCCAGCCCTTATGGAGACCCAGTACTTC. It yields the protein CASSQDLPALMETQYF.

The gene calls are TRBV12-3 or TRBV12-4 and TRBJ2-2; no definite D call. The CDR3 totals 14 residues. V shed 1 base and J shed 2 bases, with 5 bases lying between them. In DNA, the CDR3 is TGTGCCAGCAGTTTAGACAGCAACACCGGGGAGCTGTTTTTT. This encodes CASSLDSNTGELFF.

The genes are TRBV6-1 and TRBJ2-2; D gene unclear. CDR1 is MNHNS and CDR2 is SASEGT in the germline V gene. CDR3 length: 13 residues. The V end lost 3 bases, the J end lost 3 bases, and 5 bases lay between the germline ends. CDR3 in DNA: TGTGCCAGCAGTGACAGTTACACCGGGGAGCTGTTTTTT. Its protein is CASSDSYTGELFF.

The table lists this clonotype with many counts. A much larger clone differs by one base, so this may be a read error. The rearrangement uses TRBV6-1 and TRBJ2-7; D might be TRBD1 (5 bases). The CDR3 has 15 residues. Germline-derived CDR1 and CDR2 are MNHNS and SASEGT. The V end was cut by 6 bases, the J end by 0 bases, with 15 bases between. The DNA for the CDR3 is TGTGCCAGCAGCTCCTACCGACAGAACTCCTACGAGCAGTACTTC. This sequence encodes CASSSYRQNSYEQYF.

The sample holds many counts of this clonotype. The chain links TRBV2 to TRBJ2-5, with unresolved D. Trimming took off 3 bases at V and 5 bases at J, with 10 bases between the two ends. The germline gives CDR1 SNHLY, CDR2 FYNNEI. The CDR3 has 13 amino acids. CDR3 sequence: CASSEYFSETQYF. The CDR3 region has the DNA TGTGCCAGCAGTGAGTACTTCTCGGAGACCCAGTACTTC.

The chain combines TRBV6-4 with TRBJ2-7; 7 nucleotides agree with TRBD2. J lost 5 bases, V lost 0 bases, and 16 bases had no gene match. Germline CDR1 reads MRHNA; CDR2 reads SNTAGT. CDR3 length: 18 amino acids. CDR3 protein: CASSDSVDSGGETHEQYF. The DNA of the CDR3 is TGTGCCAGCAGTGACTCCGTGGATTCTGGGGGGGAAACCCACGAGCAGTACTTC.

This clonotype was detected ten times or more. The CDR3 DNA reads as TGTGCCAGCTCACCACCGAGCCACCGGGAGACCCAGTACTTC. This gives the protein CASSPPSHRETQYF. V and J are TRBV18 and TRBJ2-5; D is uncertain. The V end was cut by 0 bases, the J end by 5 bases, with 10 bases between. Germline V lookup: CDR1 KGHSH, CDR2 LQKENI. The CDR3 runs to 14 residues.

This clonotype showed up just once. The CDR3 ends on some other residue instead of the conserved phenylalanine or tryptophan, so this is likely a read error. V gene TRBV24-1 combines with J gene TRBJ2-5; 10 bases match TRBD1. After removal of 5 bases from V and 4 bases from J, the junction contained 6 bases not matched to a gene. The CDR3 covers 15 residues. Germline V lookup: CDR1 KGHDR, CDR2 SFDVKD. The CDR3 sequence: CATSGGDRGRETQYL. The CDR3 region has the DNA TGTGCCACCAGTGGGGGGGACAGGGGCCGAGAGACCCAGTACTTA.

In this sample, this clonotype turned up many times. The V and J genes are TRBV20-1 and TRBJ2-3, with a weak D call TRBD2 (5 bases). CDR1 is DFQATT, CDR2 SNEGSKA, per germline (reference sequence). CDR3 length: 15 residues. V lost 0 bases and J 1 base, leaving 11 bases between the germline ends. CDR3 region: CSARESGSGTDTQYF. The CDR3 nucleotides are TGCAGTGCTAGAGAATCGGGGAGCGGCACAGATACGCAGTATTTT.

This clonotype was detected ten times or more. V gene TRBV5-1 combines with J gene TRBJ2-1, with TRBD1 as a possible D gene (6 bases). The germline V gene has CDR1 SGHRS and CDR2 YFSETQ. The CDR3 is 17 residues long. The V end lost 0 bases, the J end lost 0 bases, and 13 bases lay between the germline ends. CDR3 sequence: CASSLAAGASSYNEQFF. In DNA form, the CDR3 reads TGCGCCAGCAGCTTGGCCGCAGGGGCCAGCTCCTACAATGAGCAGTTCTTC.